This T cell receptor beta chain originates from a study of PD-L1 blockade in urothelial cancer. Study overall: Analysis of the blood was performed 3 weeks (second dose) and 6 weeks after treatment start.

Sequencing was performed with immunoSEQ multiplex PCR; in TCRdb, only in-frame clones are kept and a portion is missing. There are approximately 25,000 clones in the sample; 82% occur only once, and 1.5% to 2% lies in the top ten. Time point of the sample: peripheral blood 6 weeks after treatment start. Urothelial carcinoma in patients was locally advanced or metastatic. Pretreatment sampling and on-treatment sampling together yielded between 1 and 8 samples for each patient. Between the trimmed V and J ends, which lost 0 bases and 4 bases, there was a span of 18 bases. The germline V gene has CDR1 LNHDA and CDR2 SQIVND (reference sequence). The CDR3 has 17 amino acids.

This clonotype was obtained from a man between 65 and 85 years old with urothelial cancer. The chain joins TRBV19 to TRBJ1-1, with TRBD1 as a possible D gene (5 bases). This specimen was PBMCs, taken around atezolizumab (anti-PD-L1) treatment. The CDR3 coding sequence is TGTGCCAGTAGTATAGATCAGGAAGGGGTGGCTTCCACTGAAGCTTTCTTT. It specifies CASSIDQEGVASTEAFF.